This T cell receptor beta chain derives from a study of shared clonotypes between healthy human individuals. Trimming took 5 bases from V and 5 from J, leaving 10 bases between them. The germline CDR1 and CDR2 sequences are LNHDA and SQIVND (reference sequence). The CDR3 covers 13 residues. An even split of each subset's genomic DNA across several immunoSEQ plates was performed. The assay was immunoSEQ multiplex PCR, and TCRdb's table has in-frame clones only and misses some. The sample lists 2 million to 2.5 million clones, around 95% occurring once. This clone has just one count. V and J are TRBV19 and TRBJ1-5, with D uncertain. Sequences were obtained from naive CD4+ T cells sorted from blood. Noted subset: CD45RA+ positively selected. The source of this sequence is a young man in good health. CDR3 protein: CASSPETYQPQHF. In DNA, the CDR3 is TGTGCCAGTAGTCCCGAGACGTATCAGCCCCAGCATTTT.